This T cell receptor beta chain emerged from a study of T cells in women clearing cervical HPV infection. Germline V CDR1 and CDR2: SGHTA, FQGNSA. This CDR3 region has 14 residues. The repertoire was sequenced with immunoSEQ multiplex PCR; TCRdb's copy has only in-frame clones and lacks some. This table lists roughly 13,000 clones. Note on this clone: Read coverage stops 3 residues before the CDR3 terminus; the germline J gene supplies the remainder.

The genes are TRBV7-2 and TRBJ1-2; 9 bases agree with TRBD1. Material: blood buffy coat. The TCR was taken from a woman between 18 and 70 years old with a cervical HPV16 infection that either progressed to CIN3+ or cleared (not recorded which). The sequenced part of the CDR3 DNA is TGTGCCAGCAGCTCCGGGACAGGGTACTACGAC. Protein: CASSSGTGYYD. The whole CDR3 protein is CASSSGTGYYDYTF.